This T cell receptor beta chain comes out of a study of control samples from healthy donors and cancer patients. Some clones are missing from TCRdb's copy, which holds only in-frame ones; the method was immunoSEQ multiplex PCR. The table lists under 450,000 clones, about 93% of them singletons. The receptor's source is a middle-aged man with head and neck cancer. Specimen: PBMCs.

CDR3 nucleotides: TGTGCCAGCAGTCCCATGGCCTTACTAGCACCAGACCCCACAGATACGCAGTATTTT. Its translation is CASSPMALLAPDPTDTQYF. The chain uses TRBV28 and TRBJ2-3; weak D call: TRBD2 (6 bases). Germline values: CDR1 MDHEN, CDR2 SYDVKM. The CDR3 length is 19 residues. V lost 5 bases to trimming and J lost 2 bases, with 26 bases between them.